One and the same sample provided the 30 T cell receptor beta chains below, sequenced in a study. TCRdb recomputed calls from the reads with MiXCR, one row per CDR3 protein. The sample lists some 6,000 distinct CDR3 sequences; 9.5% were seen once. Sequences were obtained from CD4+ T cells from synovial fluid. These receptors were obtained from a human donor with rheumatoid arthritis.

This clonotype is medium-sized in the sample. The V gene is TRBV7-3, the J gene TRBJ2-6; D possibly corresponds to TRBD2 (6 bases). With 5 bases removed from V and 0 bases from J, the gap between germline ends came to 11 bases. Germline-derived CDR1 and CDR2 are SGHTA and FQGTGA. The CDR3 has 16 residues. The DNA of the CDR3 is TGTGCCAGCAGCCGGGGGACCGACTCTGGGGCCAACGTCCTGACTTTC. This gives the protein CASSRGTDSGANVLTF.

This clonotype is medium-sized in the sample. The chain joins TRBV3-1 to TRBJ2-3; D not certain. V gave up 0 bases and J gave up 4 bases, with 11 bases separating them. The CDR3 runs to 15 residues. From germline, CDR1 is LGHDT and CDR2 YNNKEL (reference sequence). CDR3 bases: TGTGCCAGCAGCCAAGATAGTAGTGGCGCAGATACGCAGTATTTT. It codes for CASSQDSSGADTQYF.

This clonotype was detected many times. The rearrangement uses TRBV10-2 and TRBJ2-7; TRBD2 agrees at 8 bases. J gave up 4 bases and V 5 bases, and 4 bases lay outside the gene matches. Germline V gene data show CDR1 as WSHSY and CDR2 as SAAADI. There are 13 residues in the CDR3. Here the CDR3 reads CASSSGRSYEQYF. CDR3 in DNA: TGCGCCAGCAGTAGCGGGAGATCGTACGAGCAGTACTTC.

This clonotype is medium-sized (0.01 to 0.1%) in the sample. The chain carries TRBV3-1 and TRBJ2-2; 7 bases line up with TRBD1. The CDR3 is 14 residues long. Germline CDR1 and CDR2: LGHDT and YNNKEL (reference sequence). Trimming cost V 8 bases and J 7 bases; bases outside gene matches: 10. This CDR3 is CASAYTGEYGELFF. The DNA for the CDR3 is TGTGCCAGCGCATATACAGGGGAGTACGGGGAGCTGTTTTTT.

This clonotype was seen a handful of times. The J gene is TRBJ1-5, the V gene TRBV18; 10 bases align to TRBD1. The V gene's germline CDR1 is KGHSH and CDR2 LQKENI. The CDR3 sequence is 15 residues long. Trimming removed 6 bases from V and 5 bases from J; junction bases left unmatched: 7. The CDR3 spells CASSHSGTGDQPQHF. The DNA of the CDR3 is TGTGCCAGCTCTCACTCCGGGACAGGGGATCAGCCCCAGCATTTT.

In this sample, this clonotype turned up a few times. V usage is TRBV7-9 and J usage is TRBJ1-1; perhaps TRBD1 as D (6 bases). CDR1 and CDR2 (germline): SEHNR, FQNEAQ (reference sequence). The germline V and J ends were trimmed by 5 bases and 2 bases, with 15 bases remaining between them. This CDR3 has 15 residues. As DNA, the CDR3 is TGTGCCAGCAGCCTACCGACAGGCCACAACACTGAAGCTTTCTTT. Its translation: CASSLPTGHNTEAFF.

This clonotype was picked up a small number of times. The rearrangement uses TRBV10-3 and TRBJ2-3; TRBD1 is a possible D gene (6 bases). Germline V CDR1 and CDR2: ENHRY, SYGVKD. The CDR3 covers 14 residues. V dropped 11 bases and J dropped 8 bases, with 23 bases sitting between them. This CDR3 is CAVRQEYSIGTQYF. The CDR3, as DNA: TGTGCCGTCCGACAGGAGTACTCAATTGGTACGCAGTATTTT.

By share of the sample, this clonotype is medium-sized. The genes are TRBV7-2 and TRBJ2-7; 8 bases are a match to TRBD2. Germline V gene sequence: CDR1 SGHTA, CDR2 FQGNSA. The CDR3 contains 16 residues. Losses at the gene ends were 4 bases for V and 1 base for J; bases not matched to a gene: 9. CDR3 nucleotides: TGTGCCAGCAGCTCCACCGGGAGGGCCGGATCCTACGAGCAGTACTTC. Its protein product is CASSSTGRAGSYEQYF.

For this clonotype: A much more abundant neighbour one base away suggests this may be a read error. The chain joins TRBV6-5 to TRBJ1-5; 8 bases fit TRBD1. This CDR3 spans 15 amino acids. With V trimmed by 10 bases and J by 2 bases, 10 bases remained unmatched. In germline, CDR1 is MNHEY, CDR2 SVGAGI. The chain's CDR3 is CANSPDRGGNQPQHF. CDR3 nucleotide sequence: TGTGCCAACAGCCCCGACAGGGGAGGCAATCAGCCCCAGCATTTT.

In this sample, this clonotype turned up many times. The chain uses TRBV5-1 and TRBJ2-1; 11 bases fit TRBD1. The junction had 9 bases not matched to a gene; V was cut back by 4 bases and J by 6 bases. The CDR3 runs to 16 residues. The germline gives CDR1 SGHRS, CDR2 YFSETQ. As DNA, the CDR3 is TGCGCCAGCAGCCCAGGACAGGGGGCGACCCTCAATGAGCAGTTCTTC. This codes for CASSPGQGATLNEQFF.

This clonotype occurred many times. The chain carries TRBV3-1 and TRBJ2-7; 8 nucleotides align to TRBD2. The V and J ends lost 0 bases and 5 bases, in that order; junction bases with no gene match: 6. The CDR3 covers 15 residues. Germline CDR1 reads LGHDT; CDR2 reads YNNKEL (reference sequence). The CDR3 sequence is CASSQDMAGGHEQYF. CDR3 nucleotides: TGTGCCAGCAGCCAAGATATGGCGGGAGGTCACGAGCAGTACTTC.

Within the sample, this clonotype is medium-sized. The chain joins TRBV6-5 to TRBJ1-6; D is ambiguous. V lost 3 bases, J lost 6 bases, and 9 bases lay in between. Germline-derived CDR1 and CDR2 are MNHEY and SVGAGI. This CDR3 has 14 residues. CDR3 sequence: CASSYGQINSPLHF. For the CDR3, the DNA is TGTGCCAGCAGTTATGGGCAAATTAATTCACCCCTCCACTTT.

This clonotype was picked up many times. CDR3: CASSLSLRRDEQYF. The CDR3 nucleotides read TGCGCCAGCAGCCTCAGTCTTAGGAGGGACGAGCAGTACTTC. The J gene is TRBJ2-7, the V gene TRBV5-1, with a tentative D call TRBD2 (6 bases). CDR3 length equals 14 residues. The germline V gene encodes CDR1 SGHRS and CDR2 YFSETQ. Trimming shortened V by 4 bases and J by 5 bases, and 16 bases separated the two germline ends.

This clonotype was counted ten times or more. The genes are TRBV7-2 and TRBJ2-3; D gene ambiguous. The V gene's germline CDR1 is SGHTA and CDR2 FQGNSA. The length of the CDR3 is 14 residues. V lost 1 base, J lost 3 bases, and 8 bases lay in between. DNA of the CDR3: TGTGCCAGCAGCTTAGACCACACGACAGATACGCAGTATTTT. This translates into CASSLDHTTDTQYF.

This clonotype was picked up many times. CDR3 in amino acids: CSASRSGMGEQFF. For the CDR3, the DNA is TGCAGTGCTAGTAGGAGCGGGATGGGTGAGCAGTTCTTC. The chain combines TRBV20-1 with TRBJ2-1; 7 nucleotides match TRBD2. The V and J ends lost 3 bases and 9 bases, in that order; junction bases with no gene match: 8. Per the germline V gene, CDR1 is DFQATT and CDR2 is SNEGSKA (reference sequence). The CDR3 is made up of 13 amino acids.

This clonotype occurred many times. The CDR3 sequence: CASSLSQGNEQFF. The DNA of the CDR3 is TGTGCCAGCAGCTTAAGTCAGGGGAATGAGCAGTTCTTC. The chain recombines TRBV11-3 with TRBJ2-1; perhaps TRBD1 as D (6 bases). V gave up 2 bases and J gave up 7 bases, with 9 bases separating them. The CDR3 consists of 13 residues. Per germline, CDR1 SGHNT and CDR2 YENEEA.

By its share, this clonotype is medium-sized. The J gene is TRBJ2-1, the V gene TRBV7-3; D is perhaps TRBD1 (6 bases). V was trimmed by 4 bases and J by 7 bases, leaving 11 bases between them. Germline CDR1 reads SGHTA; CDR2 reads FQGTGA. The CDR3 runs to 13 residues. The CDR3 reads CASSWVQGNEQFF. The DNA for the CDR3 is TGTGCCAGCAGCTGGGTGCAGGGGAATGAGCAGTTCTTC. Supplemented by reference TRBV7-3 and TRBJ2-1, the full variable domain reads GAGVSQTPSNKVTEKGKYVELRCDPISGHTALYWYRQSLGQGPEFLIYFQGTGAADDSGLPNDRFFAVRPEGSVSTLKIQRTERGDSAVYLCASSWVQGNEQFFGPGTRLTVL.

This clonotype was found many times. The gene calls are TRBV18 and TRBJ1-6; 7 bases are a match to TRBD1. The CDR3 is 17 residues long. Germline values: CDR1 KGHSH, CDR2 LQKENI. The junction had 9 bases not matched to a gene; V was cut back by 2 bases and J by 5 bases. CDR3 amino acids: CASSPNDRVVDNSPLHF. CDR3 bases: TGTGCCAGCTCACCAAACGACAGGGTGGTGGATAATTCACCCCTCCACTTT. Variable domain in full (rest from reference TRBV18 and TRBJ1-6): NAGVMQNPRHLVRRRGQEARLRCSPMKGHSHVYWYRQLPEEGLKFMVYLQKENIIDESGMPKERFSAEFPKEGPSILRIQQVVRGDSAAYFCASSPNDRVVDNSPLHFGNGTRLTVT.

This clonotype was recorded at least ten times. The chain links TRBV24-1 to TRBJ2-1; TRBD1 aligns across 10 bases. The V gene end was trimmed by 4 bases and the J gene end by 8 bases; junction bases not matched to a gene: 10. Germline loops: CDR1 KGHDR, CDR2 SFDVKD. The CDR3 runs 16 residues. CDR3 sequence reads: CATSDPLRTGGDEQFF. The CDR3 bases are TGTGCCACCAGTGACCCCTTGAGGACAGGGGGTGATGAGCAGTTCTTC.

This clonotype is medium-sized (0.01 to 0.1%) in the sample. The chain joins TRBV5-1 to TRBJ2-3; 11 bases align to TRBD2. The germline V gene has CDR1 SGHRS and CDR2 YFSETQ. The V gene end was trimmed by 4 bases and the J gene end by 4 bases; junction bases not matched to a gene: 8. The CDR3 is 16 residues long. CDR3 in amino acids: CASSLGTSGGPDTQYF. CDR3 nucleotide sequence: TGCGCCAGCAGCCTCGGGACTAGCGGAGGTCCAGATACGCAGTATTTT.

This clonotype has at least ten counts. The chain uses TRBV18 and TRBJ2-2, with 8 bases that match TRBD1. V dropped 4 bases and J dropped 8; count of bases not matched to a gene: 9. Germline V gene sequence: CDR1 KGHSH, CDR2 LQKENI. The CDR3 is made up of 15 amino acids. CDR3 in DNA: TGTGCCAGCTCACTTCGGACAGGGAGCGGAGGGGAGCTGTTTTTT. This translates into CASSLRTGSGGELFF.

This clonotype is medium-sized (0.01 to 0.1%) within its sample. The chain employs TRBV7-6 and TRBJ2-7; 8 nucleotides agree with TRBD1. Germline V gene lookup returns CDR1 SGHVS and CDR2 FNYEAQ. The CDR3 contains 15 residues. With V trimmed by 2 bases and J by 6 bases, 9 bases remained unmatched. CDR3 in amino acids: CASSLQGATSLEQYF. The CDR3 nucleotides read TGTGCCAGCAGCTTACAGGGGGCAACGAGTCTCGAGCAGTACTTC.

This clonotype was picked up many times. This chain joins TRBV12-3 or TRBV12-4 and TRBJ2-5, with D possibly TRBD2 on 5 matching bases. CDR3 length: 14 residues. The germline V and J ends were trimmed by 7 bases and 5 bases, with 17 bases remaining between them. In DNA form, the CDR3 reads TGTGCCAGCACCCCCTCGTACGGGAAGGAGACCCAGTACTTC. Residues: CASTPSYGKETQYF.

By proportion, this clonotype is medium-sized (0.01 to 0.1%). The rearrangement uses TRBV6-1 and TRBJ1-5; maybe TRBD1 (5 bases). Trimming pared 0 bases from V and 2 bases from J, leaving 14 bases between. Germline CDR1 is MNHNS and CDR2 is SASEGT. The CDR3 loop spans 17 amino acids. CDR3 DNA: TGTGCCAGCAGTGAAGCAGGAGGGGCGAAGGGCAATCAGCCCCAGCATTTT. This codes for CASSEAGGAKGNQPQHF.

By its share, this clonotype is medium-sized. The chain recombines TRBV20-1 with TRBJ1-5; the match to TRBD1 covers 9 bases. Germline V gives CDR1 DFQATT, CDR2 SNEGSKA (reference sequence). The CDR3 covers 16 residues. V dropped 5 bases and J dropped 0; count of bases not matched to a gene: 8. CDR3 nucleotides: TGCAGTGCTGCCTGGGGGACAGGGAATAGCAATCAGCCCCAGCATTTT. Residues: CSAAWGTGNSNQPQHF.

This clonotype is medium-sized (0.01 to 0.1%). This rearrangement joins TRBV24-1 to TRBJ2-1, with 7 bases identical to TRBD2. The CDR3 length is 15 residues. With 4 bases clipped from V and 8 bases from J, the junction kept 10 bases outside the gene matches. Germline values: CDR1 KGHDR, CDR2 SFDVKD. The CDR3 loop reads CATSEARLARHEQFF. CDR3 DNA: TGTGCCACCAGTGAAGCCCGACTAGCTCGCCATGAGCAGTTCTTC.

This clonotype was counted once. The chain employs TRBV7-6 and TRBJ2-1; 11 nucleotides match TRBD2. The CDR3 length is 15 residues. The germline V gene encodes CDR1 SGHVS and CDR2 FNYEAQ. V was pared by 5 bases and J by 4 bases, with 4 bases of the junction left unmatched. The CDR3 DNA is TGTGCCAGCAGCGAACTAGCGGGGGTTTACAATGAGCAGTTCTTC. It encodes CASSELAGVYNEQFF.

Remarks on this clonotype: At one boundary the junction diverges from the germline segment, which might be a read error. V gene TRBV20-1 combines with J gene TRBJ2-1; maybe TRBD1 (6 bases). Germline loops: CDR1 DFQATT, CDR2 SNEGSKA (reference sequence). This CDR3 spans 12 amino acids. CDR3 nucleotide sequence: TGCAGTGTAGACAGGAGCTACAATGAGCAGTTGTTC. It translates to CSVDRSYNEQLF.

This clonotype is termed medium-sized (0.01 to 0.1%). V gene TRBV23-1 combines with J gene TRBJ2-5, with 12 bases fitting TRBD1. TRBV23-1 is known as an ORF, though its function is uncertain. V shed 2 bases and J 5 bases; nucleotides not matched to a gene: 6. CDR3 length: 16 residues. The CDR3 region is CASSQPGDRGQETQYF. As DNA, the CDR3 is TGCGCCAGCAGTCAACCCGGGGACAGGGGGCAGGAGACCCAGTACTTC.

This rearrangement joins TRBV14 to TRBJ2-7; no clear D gene. V was pared by 3 bases and J by 3 bases, with 12 bases between. This CDR3 region has 14 residues. Germline V gene sequence: CDR1 SGHDN, CDR2 FVKESK. The CDR3 DNA sequence: TGTGCCAGCAGCCATAACTGGGCCGACTACGAGCAGTACTTC. Its protein product is CASSHNWADYEQYF.